Detailed here is one T cell receptor (beta chain). This receptor's antigen is unknown. Base-call qualities are not available, and no considerably larger clone is one nucleotide away. This sample is drawn from a study of shared clonotypes between healthy human individuals (dated by TCRdb to 2020 to 2022). At the level of the whole study: A couple of women and three men aged 18 to 49 years were included in the cohort. To increase sequencing depth and limit assay-specific biases, TCR repertoire library preparation and sequencing were carried out by different laboratories using diverse techniques. The study deeply sequenced blood TCR repertoires of about 5 healthy adults to estimate repertoire size and the extent of clonotype sharing between individuals. Per donor, three plates each were used for CD4 naive and CD4 memory, two for CD8 naive, and one for CD8 memory. Leukapheresis yielded between about 0.9 and 8.9 billion PBMCs per donor.

What the research found in general, with its limitations: Compared with non-shared clonotypes, the clonotypes found in all four sorted-subset donors had higher generation probabilities. Even with the large sequencing depth, rarefaction of the sorted-subset datasets indicated that sequencing was incomplete. Naive subsets generally had larger estimated clonotype richness than memory subsets did. Because the study included only a small number of donors, the genetic and exposure-history diversity represented was limited. When several donors were compared, the shared fraction of clonotypes was about 5.2% for naive CD4, 3.5% for naive CD8, roughly 2.3% for memory CD4, and less than 0.45% for memory CD8. Based on pairwise subsampling, the degree of clonotype sharing among donors was expected to be affected by sequencing depth. Sampling was restricted to blood, and TCR repertoires in tissues likely differ from the TCR repertoires found in blood.

Using the deep immunoSEQ assay, TCR CDR3 regions were amplified from genomic DNA by multiplex PCR. For each cell subset, the extracted genomic DNA was distributed evenly across all wells of several immunoSEQ 96-well plates, and each plate served as one replicate. Each replicate PCR for sorted subsets received about 180 ng genomic DNA, equal to about 30,000 T cell genomes. The purified libraries were quantified using a Qubit 3.0 fluorometer, sized with a Bioanalyzer 2100, and then quantified again using the KAPA Library Quantification kit. Every immunoSEQ 96-well plate was sequenced on a dedicated single-read 150-cycle Illumina NextSeq 550 flow cell. The original methods were these. Because only junctional sequences without quality scores were contained in the immunoSEQ output, filtering matching that applied to full-length reads could not be performed. Sequences were annotated with PyIR, a Python wrapper for IgBLAST v1.9, and V/J genes and CDR3 were assigned using IMGT germline references. Reads were filtered out if the reads had weak V/J assignments (E-value above 1e-6), no CDR3, stop codons, out-of-frame junctions, or ambiguous translated residues. V3J clonotypes were defined as sequences sharing the same inferred V gene, J gene, and CDR3 amino acid sequence. Percentage overlap between repertoires was computed as shared unique clonotypes divided by the size of the smaller repertoire. Three approaches were used to assess repertoire richness: RTK rarefaction, the Chao1 estimator, and Recon v2.1 estimates of unobserved clonotypes. OLGA was used to compute generation probabilities for all TCRbeta clonotypes that the gDNA method yielded from four donors. The clones in this table, taken by TCRdb from immuneACCESS, are in-frame only. Not every clone is retained; where verified, under half of the shortfall comes from an unresolved V gene, and the cause of the rest is unknown. V, J and clone size derive from that table, while D and trimming were established from the DNA sequence. Here the sample has more than 2 million clones; roughly 93% occur a single time. Of the sample, 1.5% to 2% is held by the ten largest clones.

CD8 naive samples were obtained by positive selection for CCR7 among CD45RO-negative cells, yielding a CD45RA+CCR7+ population from which TemRA cells were excluded. Healthy HIV-negative adults with no recently reported acute infections or vaccinations were included as donors. Only Caucasian adults living in Nashville, Tennessee, USA were represented among the donors. Blood was collected by leukapheresis, and PBMCs were isolated by Ficoll-Histopaque density gradient centrifugation and then cryopreserved in liquid nitrogen vapor phase. Analytical flow cytometry was used to check the purity and quantity of each magnetically sorted T cell population. Each sorted fraction had its genomic DNA isolated and then quantified by UV absorbance on a Nanodrop 2000c. Its CDR3 holds 16 amino acids, cysteine through phenylalanine. Only the CDR3 region is kept as DNA, spanning 48 bases read in frame from base 1. The germline V gene (reference sequence) provides CDR1 MNHEY and CDR2 SMNVEV. The junction shows trimming of 8 bases on V and 0 bases on J, and the gene matches do not reach 6 bases of it.

This chain joins TRBV27 to TRBJ2-1; 11 bases in between match TRBD2. The sequenced sample consisted of naive CD8+ T cells from PBMCs. Taken with the paper, the label for cell subset or site translates to: CD45RA+CCR7+. The TCR sequence derives from a man aged 18 to 30 in good health. Some clones in this sample may be carry-over from other donors' samples. The CDR3 reads CASVGLAGDSYNEQFF. The nucleotide sequence is given as TGTGCCAGCGTCGGACTAGCGGGCGACTCCTACAATGAGCAGTTCTTC.